Each of the 16 T cell receptor beta chains below was sequenced from the same sample in a study of tumor-infiltrating lymphocytes in primary liver carcinoma. Making TCR beta cDNA involved 400 to 600 ng total RNA and a constant-region primer. Slightly modified ARM-PCR with three nested multiplex PCR rounds yielded TCR beta libraries. It was with TRBV1-TRBV30 forward primers and a C-beta reverse primer that the first two PCR rounds were run, at 10 to 11 cycles each. TCRdb recomputed calls from the multiplex PCR reads with MiXCR, one row per CDR3 protein. The sample lists tens of thousands of distinct CDR3 sequences, around 66% occurring once. Bulk tissue was left unsorted, and RNA and DNA were co-extracted from 20-30 mg of it. Sequencing used liver tumor tissue from sampling region 3. Subset denoted: tumor region T3, left-lateral pole. The receptors derive from a woman aged 30 to 39 with primary liver carcinoma and hepatitis B virus infection.

This clonotype was seen a few times. At one of its ends the junction is not consistent with the germline gene, which may arise from a read error. The rearrangement links TRBV29-1 to TRBJ1-2; possible D gene TRBD1, 5 bases. Germline-derived CDR1 and CDR2 are SQVTM and ANQGSEA. This CDR3 is built from 12 residues. The CDR3 nucleotides read TGTATCGCCGGGGGGGTAAACTATGGCTACACCTTC. Residues: CIAGGVNYGYTF.

Points on this clonotype: A read error may produce the germline difference seen at one junction end. The chain recombines TRBV7-2 with TRBJ1-1; a weak D match, TRBD1 (5 bases). The V gene's germline CDR1 is SGHTA and CDR2 FQGNSA. The CDR3 is 14 residues long. The CDR3 DNA sequence: TGTGCCAGCAGCCAGGGACGGGCGAACACTGAAGCCTTCTTT. Translating gives CASSQGRANTEAFF.

By share, this clonotype counts as large. The chain is built from TRBV6-5 and TRBJ1-1, with D perhaps matching TRBD1 (6 bases). Germline V CDR1 and CDR2: MNHEY, SVGAGI. CDR3 length: 13 amino acids. Between the trimmed V and J ends, which lost 4 bases and 6 bases, there was a span of 12 bases. In DNA, the CDR3 is TGTGCCAGCAGTTGGAACAGGGACGCTGAAGCTTTCTTT. Its protein is CASSWNRDAEAFF.

To note about this clonotype: Without the conserved terminal phenylalanine or tryptophan, this CDR3 likely stems from a read error. V usage is TRBV28 and J usage is TRBJ1-6; D is perhaps TRBD1 (6 bases). Trimming shortened V by 5 bases and J by 7 bases, and 15 bases separated the two germline ends. Germline V gene sequence: CDR1 MDHEN, CDR2 SYDVKM. This CDR3 spans 15 amino acids. The CDR3 protein is CASSQGTSYNSPLHS. In DNA, the CDR3 is TGTGCCAGCAGTCAAGGGACATCATACAATTCACCCCTCCACTCT.

A word on this clonotype: The junction shows a germline mismatch at one end, possibly a read error. The CDR3 bases are TGTGGCAGCAGTTACTTGACAGGTGGGACCGGTGAGATGTTTTTT. It translates to CGSSYLTGGTGEMFF. This sequence joins TRBV6-2 or TRBV6-3 and TRBJ2-2; TRBD1 is a possible D gene (6 bases). The CDR3 runs 15 residues. CDR1 is MNHEY, CDR2 SVGEGT, per germline.

Comments on this clonotype: Mismatch with germline at one junction end may stem from a read error. The chain employs TRBV5-6 and TRBJ1-6; D is uncertain. Germline V gene sequence: CDR1 SGHDT, CDR2 YYEEEE. This CDR3 contains 14 residues. DNA of the CDR3: TGTGCCAGGAGCTTGGTATCACTGGGATCACACCTCCACTTT. It translates to CARSLVSLGSHLHF.

This clonotype was detected ten times or more. The chain is built from TRBV10-3 and TRBJ2-7; D may match TRBD1 or TRBD2 (5 bases each). The germline gives CDR1 ENHRY, CDR2 SYGVKD. The CDR3 is 13 amino acids. V shed 10 bases and J shed 3 bases, with 16 bases lying between them. In DNA form, the CDR3 reads TGTGCCACCTGGGGACCGGAGCTCTACGAGCAGTACTTC. This encodes CATWGPELYEQYF.

The rearrangement links TRBV11-2 to TRBJ2-7; possible D gene TRBD1, 5 bases. Trimming stripped 8 bases from V and 2 bases from J, with 25 bases between. The germline V gene encodes CDR1 SGHAT and CDR2 FQNNGV. This CDR3 is built from 17 residues. The CDR3 sequence is CASRITEGVSWAYEQYF. The CDR3 DNA reads TGTGCCAGCCGTATCACAGAAGGGGTCTCTTGGGCCTACGAGCAGTACTTC.

This chain joins TRBV11-1 and TRBJ2-1, with D possibly being TRBD2 (7 bases). This CDR3 has 15 residues. Between the trimmed V and J ends, which lost 5 bases and 3 bases, there was a span of 14 bases. In germline, CDR1 is SGHAT, CDR2 FQDESV (reference sequence). CDR3 DNA sequence: TGTGCCAGCAGCCCAAGGGGGGGAGGCTACAATGAGCAGTTCTTC. The encoded protein is CASSPRGGGYNEQFF.

To note about this clonotype: A junction end diverges from the germline sequence, so it may reflect a read error. This chain connects TRBV29-1 to TRBJ2-5, with 9 positions matching TRBD2. Per germline, CDR1 SQVTM and CDR2 ANQGSEA. CDR3 size: 14 residues. CDR3 DNA sequence: TGCAGCGTTGATTATCCTAGCGGGAATGAGACCCAGTATTTC. Translated, it gives CSVDYPSGNETQYF.

On this clonotype itself: Without the conserved terminal phenylalanine or tryptophan, this CDR3 likely stems from a read error. The V gene is TRBV12-3 or TRBV12-4, the J gene TRBJ2-5, with D hard to call. The CDR3 sequence is 14 residues long. The DNA for the CDR3 is TGTACCAGCAGTTCGCTAGTGCTTTATGAGACTCAGTACTTA. Translation gives CTSSSLVLYETQYL.

The rearrangement links TRBV11-2 to TRBJ1-2; no reliable D call. This CDR3 spans 14 amino acids. Trimming stripped 5 bases from V and 7 bases from J, with 17 bases between. Germline assignment: CDR1 SGHAT and CDR2 FQNNGV. This CDR3 is CASSPGGVVVGYTF. CDR3 nucleotide sequence: TGTGCCAGCAGCCCCGGAGGTGTAGTCGTTGGCTACACCTTC.

To note about this clonotype: A read error is possible here, since a much larger clone lies one base away. The gene calls are TRBV11-2 and TRBJ2-1; 14 bases match TRBD2. This CDR3 has 17 amino acids. Losses at the gene ends were 8 bases for V and 8 bases for J; bases not matched to a gene: 14. Germline loops: CDR1 SGHAT, CDR2 FQNNGV. CDR3 in amino acids: CASCKRLAGGPGDEQFF. CDR3 sequence (DNA): TGTGCCAGCTGTAAGAGACTAGCGGGAGGGCCGGGGGATGAGCAGTTCTTC.

A remark on this clonotype: An end of the junction does not agree with germline; a read error may underlie this. The rearrangement joins TRBV11-2 to TRBJ2-3; 16 nucleotides agree with TRBD2. Germline V lookup: CDR1 SGHAT, CDR2 FQNNGV. CDR3 length: 18 amino acids. In DNA, the CDR3 is TGTGCCAGCAGCTTAACGGGACTAGCGGGAGGGCCGAGAGATACGCACTATTTT. Protein product: CASSLTGLAGGPRDTHYF.

With regard to this clonotype: A much bigger clone sits one base away, suggesting this may be a read error. The CDR3 protein is CSASDPSGRGSDMQYF. CDR3 DNA sequence: TGCAGTGCATCGGACCCTAGCGGGAGGGGGTCAGATATGCAGTATTTT. This chain links TRBV20-1 with TRBJ2-3; the match to TRBD2 covers 12 bases. The CDR3 spans 16 residues. Germline V gene lookup returns CDR1 DFQATT and CDR2 SNEGSKA (reference sequence).

Comment on this clonotype: Lacking the conserved final phenylalanine or tryptophan, this CDR3 likely reflects a read error. The J gene is TRBJ2-7, the V gene TRBV11-2, with D tentatively TRBD1 (6 bases). Germline CDR1 and CDR2: SGHAT and FQNNGV. The V end lost 7 bases, the J end lost 0 bases, and 16 bases lay between the germline ends. This CDR3 comprises 15 residues. The CDR3 bases are TGTGCCAGCAACTTTCTACAGGGACCCTCCTACGAGCAGTACTAC. Its protein product is CASNFLQGPSYEQYY.